This TCR beta chain was identified during a study of OX40 agonist ivuxolimab in advanced cancers. Whole-study context: The dose-escalation cohort was roughly 84% male, with a mean age of around 60 years, ranging roughly 23 to 79. Broader study findings: Low normalized T-cell clonal expansion also characterized some of the nonresponders.

V was clipped by 4 bases and J by 3 bases, with 7 bases between them. CDR3 length equals 13 residues. The germline V gene has CDR1 MNHEY and CDR2 SMNVEV (reference sequence). As concerns this clone: Its antigen is unidentified.

Profiling relied on immunoSEQ multiplex PCR, and the TCRdb table lists in-frame clones only, not all of them. The sample yields about 77,000 clones, around 85% seen once. The clonotype was recovered from an adult with an advanced solid tumor such as melanoma, head and neck, liver or kidney cancer. The sample consisted of CD4+ or CD8+ T cells sorted from blood, taken in a trial of the OX40 agonist ivuxolimab. V and J are TRBV27 and TRBJ2-1; D is tentatively TRBD1 or TRBD2 (5 bases each). CDR3: CASSWGRYNEQFF. CDR3 in DNA: TGTGCCAGCAGTTGGGGACGCTACAATGAGCAGTTCTTC.